A selection of T cell receptor beta chains follows, all from one sample in a study of cytomegalovirus exposure and HLA in healthy donors. Using immunoSEQ multiplex PCR, the repertoire was profiled, and TCRdb retains in-frame clones only, with some absent. The table lists some 160,000 clones, about 82% of them singletons, with 3% to 3.5% in the top ten. The specimen was PBMCs. The receptors originated from a male donor in good health and CMV-seronegative. The CDR3 runs from the conserved cysteine through the conserved F or W. D genes are given only for firm matches. The size of a clone is reported for some rows only, either as once, few or many, or as a class for expanded clones.

cdr3_nt cdr3_aa d_call j_call clone_size v_call
TGTGCCAGCCGCAGGTCAGAGACAGGAGCGCAAGAGACCCAGTACTTC CASRRSETGAQETQYF - TRBJ2-5 - TRBV2
TGTGCCAGCAGCTTAGGCGGGAGGCCCTCGGATACGCAGTATTTT CASSLGGRPSDTQYF TRBD2 TRBJ2-3 - TRBV7-2
TGTGCCAGCAGGATTACCGGGACATTAACTGGCTACACCTTC CASRITGTLTGYTF - TRBJ1-2 - TRBV28
TGCAGCGCTAGCTTTGAGGTGCAATACGAGCAGTACTTC CSASFEVQYEQYF - TRBJ2-7 once TRBV29-1
TGTGCCAGCAGTTTAGGGGGGGTACTTTCTGGAAACACCATATATTTT CASSLGGVLSGNTIYF - TRBJ1-3 - TRBV28
TGTGCCAGCAGCCAACGTGGGGGGATCGATGAGCAGTTCTTC CASSQRGGIDEQFF - TRBJ2-1 - TRBV2
TGTGCCAGCAGCTCCGCCCTGACTAGCGGGGAACCAGACTATGGCGAGCAGTACTTC CASSSALTSGEPDYGEQYF TRBD2 TRBJ2-7 - TRBV13
TGCGCCAGCAGCCAGGGCCAGGGATCAACTAATGAAAAACTGTTTTTT CASSQGQGSTNEKLFF - TRBJ1-4 - TRBV4-1
TGTGCCAGCAATAGGACGAAAGAAAGGGTCGAGGGGCCCCGTGGGAGGTTGGATGAGCAGTTCTTC CASNRTKERVEGPRGRLDEQFF - TRBJ2-1 - TRBV14
TGTGCCAGCAGTTTAAGCTACAGCGGACAGGGATTGTACGATACGCAGTATTTT CASSLSYSGQGLYDTQYF TRBD1 TRBJ2-3 - TRBV27
TGTGCCAGCAGTCCCCGCCGGGACAGGGATTCAGATACGCAGTATTTT CASSPRRDRDSDTQYF TRBD1 TRBJ2-3 - TRBV25-1
TGTGCCAGCAGCTTGGCAGGGGCGATAATGGTGAGCACTGAAGCTTTCTTT CASSLAGAIMVSTEAFF - TRBJ1-1 - TRBV5-4
TGTGCCAGCAGCTTGGGACGGGGAGGGGACACTGAAGCTTTCTTT CASSLGRGGDTEAFF - TRBJ1-1 - TRBV11-3
TGTTCCAGCAGCTTCTTTATCACTGAAGCTTTCTTT CSSSFFITEAFF - TRBJ1-1 - TRBV7-9
TGTGCCAGCAGCCCCCAGAATTTTAACTATGGCTACACCTTC CASSPQNFNYGYTF - TRBJ1-2 once TRBV14
TGTGCCAGTCGGGACAGTGGGGCCTACGAGCAGTACTTC CASRDSGAYEQYF TRBD1 TRBJ2-7 - TRBV7-9
TGCGCCAGCAGCCTGGGGGCGGACGCGGGGGGCTACACCTTC CASSLGADAGGYTF - TRBJ1-2 once TRBV5-1